This T cell receptor (beta chain) was observed in a study of neurological immune-mediated disorders. Each TCR transcript was tagged with a 10-nucleotide random UMI during 5'RACE. TCRdb re-derived calls from the 5' RACE reads in MiXCR, one entry per CDR3 protein. Among about 66,000 distinct CDR3 sequences listed, 5.2% were seen once. The unsorted libraries had their origin in 2 million PBMCs stored at -80 C. V shed 0 bases and J shed 1 base, with 12 bases lying between them. Germline values: CDR1 DFQATT, CDR2 SNEGSKA (reference sequence). There are 16 residues in the CDR3. The TCR originated in a woman in her thirties with multiple sclerosis. The specimen sequenced was PBMCs. This chain uses TRBV20-1 with TRBJ2-2; D gene ambiguous. The CDR3 loop is CSARDHRWGNTGELFF. Here the CDR3 DNA reads TGCAGTGCTAGAGATCACCGGTGGGGGAACACCGGGGAGCTGTTTTTT.